The TCR beta chain described here comes from a study of cytomegalovirus exposure and HLA in healthy donors. Whole-study context: Earlier work reported roughly 120 million unique TCR beta sequences from some 170 million T cells.

Researchers ran the PCR with 60 Vbeta and 13 Jbeta primers. The repertoire was sequenced with immunoSEQ multiplex PCR; TCRdb's copy has only in-frame clones and lacks some. The sample contains about 78,000 clones, approximately 72% of which appear only once. Concerning this clone: Its cognate antigen is unknown.

Study-wide findings and caveats: For presence/absence analyses, sequencing depth was assumed to be roughly uniform across donors. TCR beta sequences reportedly predicted the HLA-A and HLA-B alleles of most subjects accurately.

The receptor was derived from a woman in her forties in good health and CMV-seropositive. Material: PBMCs.

The CDR3 nucleotides read TGTGCCAGCAGTTCAAGCGGGAGCGTCATCACCGGGGAGCTGTTTTTT. It yields the protein CASSSSGSVITGELFF. This chain connects TRBV2 to TRBJ2-2; the match to TRBD2 covers 8 bases. CDR3 length: 16 residues. Germline assignment: CDR1 SNHLY and CDR2 FYNNEI. V lost 5 bases and J lost 4; bases outside the gene matches: 9.